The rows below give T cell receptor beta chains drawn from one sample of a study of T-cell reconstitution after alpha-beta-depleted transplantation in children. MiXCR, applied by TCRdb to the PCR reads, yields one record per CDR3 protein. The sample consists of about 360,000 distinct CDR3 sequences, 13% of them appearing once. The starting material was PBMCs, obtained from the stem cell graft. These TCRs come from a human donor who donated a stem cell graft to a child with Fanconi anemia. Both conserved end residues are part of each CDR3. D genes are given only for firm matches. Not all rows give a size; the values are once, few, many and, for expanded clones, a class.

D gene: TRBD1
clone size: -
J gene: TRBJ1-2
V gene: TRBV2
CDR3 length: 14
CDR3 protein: CAGTRQGRDYGYTF
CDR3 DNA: TGTGCCGGAACACGACAGGGGAGAGACTATGGCTACACCTTC

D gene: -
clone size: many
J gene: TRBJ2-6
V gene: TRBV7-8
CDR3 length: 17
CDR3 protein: CASSLTPLNSGANVLTF
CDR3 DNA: TGTGCCAGCAGCCTGACCCCCCTTAACTCTGGGGCCAACGTCCTGACTTTC

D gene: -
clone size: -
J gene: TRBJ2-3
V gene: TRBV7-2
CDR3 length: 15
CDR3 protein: CASSLEALNTDTQYF
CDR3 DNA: TGTGCCAGCAGCTTAGAAGCCCTCAACACAGATACGCAGTATTTT

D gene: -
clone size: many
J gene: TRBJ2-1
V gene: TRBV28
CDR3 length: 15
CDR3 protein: CASSSLGVPYNEQFF
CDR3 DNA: TGTGCCAGCAGTAGCCTGGGGGTCCCTTACAATGAGCAGTTCTTC

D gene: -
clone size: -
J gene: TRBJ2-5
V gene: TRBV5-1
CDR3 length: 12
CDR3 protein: CASSLAKETQYF
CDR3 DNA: TGCGCCAGCAGCTTGGCCAAGGAGACCCAGTACTTC

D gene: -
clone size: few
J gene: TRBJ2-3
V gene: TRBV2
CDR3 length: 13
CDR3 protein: CASSEARGDTQYF
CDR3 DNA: TGTGCCAGCAGTGAAGCTCGGGGCGATACGCAGTATTTT

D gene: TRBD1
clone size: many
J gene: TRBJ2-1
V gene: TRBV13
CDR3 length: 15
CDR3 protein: CASSLVRTGTNEQFF
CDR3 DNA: TGTGCCAGCAGCTTGGTCCGGACAGGGACCAATGAGCAGTTCTTC

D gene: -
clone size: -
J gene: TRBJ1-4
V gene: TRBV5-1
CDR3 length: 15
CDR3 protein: CASSLGPSTNEKLFF
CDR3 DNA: TGCGCCAGCAGCTTGGGGCCCTCAACTAATGAAAAACTGTTTTTT

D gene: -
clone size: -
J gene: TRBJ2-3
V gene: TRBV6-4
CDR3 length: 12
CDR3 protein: CASASEGDTQYF
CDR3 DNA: TGTGCCAGCGCTTCCGAAGGAGATACGCAGTATTTT

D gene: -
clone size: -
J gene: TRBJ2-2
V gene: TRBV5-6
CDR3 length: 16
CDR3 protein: CASSLTGRENTGELFF
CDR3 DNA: TGTGCCAGCAGCTTAACGGGGCGAGAGAACACCGGGGAGCTGTTTTTT

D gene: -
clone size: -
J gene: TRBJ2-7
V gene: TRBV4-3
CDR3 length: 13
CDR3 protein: CASSRGRNYEQYF
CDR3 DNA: TGCGCCAGCAGCCGCGGACGGAACTACGAGCAGTACTTC

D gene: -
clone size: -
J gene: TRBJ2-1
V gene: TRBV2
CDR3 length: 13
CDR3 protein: CASSDSLYNEQFF
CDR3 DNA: TGTGCCAGCAGTGACAGTCTCTACAATGAGCAGTTCTTC

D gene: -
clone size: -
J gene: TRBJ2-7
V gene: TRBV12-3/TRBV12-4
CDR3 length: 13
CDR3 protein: CASSLGNMLEQYF
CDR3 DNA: TGTGCCAGCAGTTTAGGGAATATGCTCGAGCAGTACTTC

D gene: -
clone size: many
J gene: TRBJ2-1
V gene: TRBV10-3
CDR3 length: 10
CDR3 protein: CAIGDQEQFF
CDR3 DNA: TGTGCCATCGGGGATCAGGAGCAGTTCTTC

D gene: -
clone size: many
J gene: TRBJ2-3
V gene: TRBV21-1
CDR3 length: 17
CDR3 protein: CASSKTTDRGEPDTQYF
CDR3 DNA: TGTGCCAGCAGCAAAACGACTGACAGGGGCGAACCCGATACGCAGTATTTT

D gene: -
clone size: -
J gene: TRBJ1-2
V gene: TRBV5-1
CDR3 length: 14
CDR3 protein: CASSLGPTGNGYTF
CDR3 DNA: TGCGCCAGCAGCTTGGGCCCAACCGGTAATGGCTACACCTTC

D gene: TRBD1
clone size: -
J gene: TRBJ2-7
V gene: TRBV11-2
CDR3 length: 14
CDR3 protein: CASSRGTGIYEQYF
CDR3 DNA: TGTGCCAGCAGCCGCGGGACAGGGATTTACGAGCAGTACTTC

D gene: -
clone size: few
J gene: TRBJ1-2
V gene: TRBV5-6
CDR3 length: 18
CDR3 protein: CASSPAERQANRLYGYTF
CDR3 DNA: TGTGCCAGCAGCCCGGCCGAAAGACAGGCTAACCGCCTCTATGGCTACACCTTC

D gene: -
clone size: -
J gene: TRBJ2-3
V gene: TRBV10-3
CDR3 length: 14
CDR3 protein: CAIRSTLGTDTQYF
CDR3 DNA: TGTGCCATCAGGTCAACTTTAGGCACAGATACGCAGTATTTT

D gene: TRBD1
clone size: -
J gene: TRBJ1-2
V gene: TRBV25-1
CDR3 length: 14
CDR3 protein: CASSPQGPDYGYTF
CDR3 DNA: TGTGCCAGCAGTCCACAGGGGCCTGACTATGGCTACACCTTC

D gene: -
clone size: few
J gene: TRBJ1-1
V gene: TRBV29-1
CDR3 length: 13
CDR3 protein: CSVGLGGGTEAFF
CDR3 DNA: TGCAGCGTTGGATTGGGCGGGGGCACTGAAGCTTTCTTT

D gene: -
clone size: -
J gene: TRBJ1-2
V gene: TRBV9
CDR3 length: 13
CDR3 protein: CASSVTGNYGYTF
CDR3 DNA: TGTGCCAGCAGCGTAACTGGGAACTATGGCTACACCTTC

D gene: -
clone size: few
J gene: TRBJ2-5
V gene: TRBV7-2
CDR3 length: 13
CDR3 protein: CASSFRAGETQYF
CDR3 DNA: TGTGCCAGCAGCTTTAGGGCCGGGGAGACCCAGTACTTC

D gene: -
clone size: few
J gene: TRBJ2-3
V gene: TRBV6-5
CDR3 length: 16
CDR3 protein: CASSYPPRGRPDTQYF
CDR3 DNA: TGTGCCAGCAGTTACCCCCCACGGGGACGCCCAGATACGCAGTATTTT